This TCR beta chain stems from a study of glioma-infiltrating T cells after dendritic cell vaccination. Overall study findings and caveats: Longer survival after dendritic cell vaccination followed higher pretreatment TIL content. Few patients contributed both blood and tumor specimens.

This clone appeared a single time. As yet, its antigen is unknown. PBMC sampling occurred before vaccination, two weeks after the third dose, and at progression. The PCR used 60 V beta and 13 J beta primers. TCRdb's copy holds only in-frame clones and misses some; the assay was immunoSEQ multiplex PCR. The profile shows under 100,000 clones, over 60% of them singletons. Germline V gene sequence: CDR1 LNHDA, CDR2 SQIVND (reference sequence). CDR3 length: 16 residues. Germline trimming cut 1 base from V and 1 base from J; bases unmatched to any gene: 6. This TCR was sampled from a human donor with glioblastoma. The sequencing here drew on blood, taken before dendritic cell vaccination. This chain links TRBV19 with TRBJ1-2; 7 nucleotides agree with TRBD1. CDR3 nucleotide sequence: TGTGCCAGTAGTATAGGCCGCCGACAGGGTAACTATGGCTACACCTTC. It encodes CASSIGRRQGNYGYTF.